This TCR beta chain was sequenced during a study of CD8 T cells in Susac syndrome. CDR3 size: 16 residues. Trimming left V 10 bases short and J 3 bases short, with 22 bases between. CDR1 is PRHDT and CDR2 is FYEKMQ in the germline V gene (reference sequence). Negative isolation yielded CD8+ and CD4+ T cells; FACS enriched TEMRA cells. cDNA came from about 0.51 to 1 ug RNA primed by random hexamers. By means of immunoSEQ multiplex PCR, TCR beta CDR3 spanning 54 Vbeta and 13 Jbeta underwent amplification. MiXCR was run by TCRdb on the immunoSEQ multiplex PCR reads, yielding one entry per CDR3 protein. This sample yields 200,000 or so distinct CDR3 sequences, of which about 95% are seen a single time; about 0.09% belongs to the top ten.

This clonotype was obtained from a human donor with multiple sclerosis. The chain uses TRBV13 and TRBJ2-1, with D tentatively TRBD2 (6 bases). Sequenced input: CD4+ T cells from PBMCs. The CDR3 DNA reads TGTGCCAACAGGACTATGAGCTTATTCGTCTACAATGAGCAGTTCTTC. It codes for CANRTMSLFVYNEQFF.